Presented here are 5 T cell receptor beta chains from one specimen sequenced in a study of regulatory and conventional T cells in RAG deficiency. Conventional CD4+ T cells were sorted from blood as CD25-low CD127-high cells. Clones were sequenced by immunoSEQ multiplex PCR, and TCRdb holds only the in-frame ones, with some missing. Among 30,000 to 35,000 clones, about 78% were seen once, and the ten largest hold 3% to 4%. The data also belong to a second study, concerning regulatory T cells. From that paper: The primer mix had 52 TRBV and 13 TRBJ primers.

The specimen sequenced was CD4+ effector T cells sorted from blood. These receptors came from a human donor in good health.

This rearrangement joins TRBV28 to TRBJ1-2; 9 bases are shared with TRBD1. Trimming at V came to 5 bases and at J to 7 bases, leaving 8 bases not matched to a gene. The CDR3 loop spans 14 amino acids. Germline loops: CDR1 MDHEN, CDR2 SYDVKM. The CDR3 DNA reads TGTGCCAGCAGTCCCCAGACGGACAGGGGTGGCTACACCTTC. It codes for CASSPQTDRGGYTF.

The chain uses TRBV7-2 and TRBJ2-1, with D hard to call. The germline V gene has CDR1 SGHTA and CDR2 FQGNSA. Trimming stripped 5 bases from V and 13 bases from J, with 12 bases between. The CDR3 is 11 residues long. The CDR3 protein is CASSRSLEQFF. The CDR3 nucleotides are TGTGCCAGCAGCCGCTCGCTTGAACAGTTCTTC.

The chain employs TRBV7-8 and TRBJ1-1; TRBD1 is a possible D gene (6 bases). Germline V CDR1 and CDR2: SGHVS, FQNEAQ. The CDR3 runs to 15 residues. V was shortened by 3 bases and J by 0 bases, with 11 bases between the two germline ends. CDR3 sequence reads: CASSFLDRMNTEAFF. Written as DNA, the CDR3 is TGTGCCAGCAGCTTCTTGGACAGAATGAACACTGAAGCTTTCTTT.

The rearrangement joins TRBV27 to TRBJ2-3; maybe TRBD1 (6 bases). Germline loops: CDR1 MNHEY, CDR2 SMNVEV (reference sequence). V was cut by 3 bases and J by 1 base, with 11 bases left in between. This CDR3 is 15 amino acids long. CDR3 loop: CASSLGARGTDTQYF. CDR3 coding DNA: TGTGCCAGCAGTTTGGGGGCACGGGGCACAGATACGCAGTATTTT.

This chain uses TRBV7-2 with TRBJ2-1; 8 bases match TRBD2. The V gene's germline CDR1 is SGHTA and CDR2 FQGNSA. Unmatched junction bases numbered 21, after V lost 5 bases and J lost 6 bases. CDR3 length equals 19 residues. The CDR3 DNA reads TGTGCCAGCAGCAACGACCGCGGGGGCGGGGGGCGGTTAGGCAATGAGCAGTTCTTC. This encodes CASSNDRGGGGRLGNEQFF.